The 18 T cell receptor beta chains below come from one sample, sequenced in a study of blood T cell repertoires in COVID-19. This table comes from immunoSEQ multiplex PCR, and its TCRdb copy is limited to in-frame clones, with some not included. Here the sample spans about 160,000 clones, 70% to 85% being singletons. The sample taken for sequencing was peripheral blood. The source of these receptors is a woman older than 75 with acute or convalescent COVID-19.

The chain links TRBV10-3 to TRBJ2-5; 8 bases agree with TRBD2. The CDR3 has 14 amino acids. Germline CDR1 reads ENHRY; CDR2 reads SYGVKD. The trim removed 3 bases at V and 4 bases at J, leaving 4 bases unmatched. The CDR3 sequence is CAISDGRGGETQYF. CDR3 nucleotides: TGTGCCATCAGTGACGGGAGGGGGGGAGAGACCCAGTACTTC.

The chain carries TRBV4-2 and TRBJ2-1, with a weak D call TRBD1 (5 bases). Trimming took off 1 base at V and 9 bases at J, with 13 bases between the two ends. The CDR3 extends over 14 amino acids. Germline V gives CDR1 LGHNA, CDR2 YNFKEQ. Here the CDR3 DNA reads TGTGCCAGCAGCCAAGGGCAGGGTAGTGGTGAGCAGTTCTTC. Amino acid sequence: CASSQGQGSGEQFF.

This clone has a handful of counts. The V gene is TRBV9, the J gene TRBJ2-2; 10 bases map to TRBD2. Trimming took 4 bases from V and 4 from J; bases not matched to a gene: 13. CDR1 and CDR2 from the germline V gene are SGDLS and YYNGEE. The CDR3 is made up of 18 amino acids. The CDR3 loop is CASSPEGLAGVGTGELFF. The CDR3 DNA is TGTGCCAGCAGCCCCGAAGGCCTAGCGGGAGTGGGCACCGGGGAGCTGTTTTTT.

Concerning this clone itself: In the same sample, other DNA sequences code for this CDR3. The chain links TRBV5-1 to TRBJ2-7, with TRBD2 matching 13 bases. V lost 0 bases and J lost 0; bases outside the gene matches: 3. Looked up from germline, CDR1 is SGHRS and CDR2 is YFSETQ. The CDR3 covers 17 residues. CDR3 sequence reads: CASSLGTSGRISYEQYF. The CDR3 DNA reads as TGCGCCAGCAGCTTGGGGACTAGCGGGAGAATCTCCTACGAGCAGTACTTC. The complete variable domain, with remaining parts taken from reference TRBV5-1 and TRBJ2-7, reads KAGVTQTPRYLIKTRGQQVTLSCSPISGHRSVSWYQQTPGQGLQFLFEYFSETQRNKGNFPGRFSGRQFSNSRSEMNVSTLELGDSALYLCASSLGTSGRISYEQYFGPGTRLTVT.

The gene calls are TRBV5-4 and TRBJ2-1; possible D gene TRBD2, 6 bases. The CDR3 contains 15 residues. The ends were cut back, 5 bases at V and 0 bases at J, with 12 bases in the middle. From germline, CDR1 is SGHNT and CDR2 YYREEE (reference sequence). The CDR3 protein is CASRRGTPSYNEQFF. For the CDR3, the DNA is TGTGCCAGCAGACGAGGGACTCCCTCCTACAATGAGCAGTTCTTC.

The chain links TRBV11-1 to TRBJ1-1; D gene uncertain. V dropped 5 bases and J dropped 4 bases, with 14 bases sitting between them. Germline V lookup: CDR1 SGHAT, CDR2 FQDESV (reference sequence). The CDR3 has 14 amino acids. The CDR3 loop is CASSPRILGTEAFF. The CDR3 nucleotides are TGTGCCAGCAGCCCCCGAATCCTCGGCACTGAAGCTTTCTTT. The variable domain in full, with the rest retrieved from reference TRBV11-1 and TRBJ1-1, is EAEVAQSPRYKITEKSQAVAFWCDPISGHATLYWYRQILGQGPELLVQFQDESVVDDSQLPKDRFSAERLKGVDSTLKIQPAELGDSAMYLCASSPRILGTEAFFGQGTRLTVV.

The DNA for the CDR3 is TGTGCCAGCAGTTCGGACACTGAAGCTTTCTTT. Its translation is CASSSDTEAFF. J is TRBJ1-1 and V is TRBV12-3 or TRBV12-4; D is unclear. Trimming shortened V by 4 bases and J by 3 bases, and 3 bases separated the two germline ends. CDR3 length equals 11 residues.

The chain carries TRBV5-6 and TRBJ1-3, with D tentatively TRBD1 (6 bases). The CDR3 runs 13 residues. Germline CDR1 SGHDT, CDR2 YYEEEE. Trimming stripped 2 bases from V and 4 bases from J, with 7 bases between. CDR3 loop: CASSFGQGNTIYF. Written as DNA, the CDR3 is TGTGCCAGCAGCTTTGGACAGGGAAACACCATATATTTT.

The chain has TRBV5-5 and TRBJ2-3, with TRBD2 as a possible D gene (5 bases). Trimming removed 0 bases at V and 6 bases at J, with 14 bases between. CDR3 length: 15 amino acids. CDR1 and CDR2 from the germline V gene are SGHKS and YYEKEE (reference sequence). CDR3 sequence (DNA): TGTGCCAGCAGCTTGGCCCTAGTAAGGAGGGATACGCAGTATTTT. Residues: CASSLALVRRDTQYF.

V and J are TRBV30 and TRBJ1-5; the match to TRBD1 covers 8 bases. The V segment lost 4 bases and the J segment 2 bases; nucleotides outside the gene matches: 4. Germline CDR1 and CDR2: GTSNPN and SVGIG (reference sequence). The CDR3 has 14 residues. This CDR3 reads CAWTGGEGNQPQHF. CDR3 DNA sequence: TGTGCCTGGACAGGGGGCGAGGGCAATCAGCCCCAGCATTTT. Filled out from reference TRBV30 and TRBJ1-5, the complete variable domain reads SQTIHQWPATLVQPVGSPLSLECTVEGTSNPNLYWYRQAAGRGLQLLFYSVGIGQISSEVPQNLSASRPQDRQFILSSKKLLLSDSGFYLCAWTGGEGNQPQHFGDGTRLSIL.

J is TRBJ1-5 and V is TRBV5-1, with a weak D call TRBD1 (6 bases). The CDR3 length is 15 residues. Germline V gene sequence: CDR1 SGHRS, CDR2 YFSETQ. V was pared by 5 bases and J by 5 bases, with 17 bases between. The CDR3 loop reads CASRSNTGSDQPQHF. The CDR3 nucleotides read TGCGCCAGCAGGTCTAACACAGGGTCAGATCAGCCCCAGCATTTT.

The DNA of the CDR3 is TGTGCCAGCAGCTTAGGCCCCCAGGGGAGGGTGAACACTGAAGCTTTCTTT. This codes for CASSLGPQGRVNTEAFF. The rearrangement links TRBV7-9 to TRBJ1-1, with D perhaps TRBD1 (6 bases). This CDR3 has 17 residues. Trimming pared 1 base from V and 0 bases from J, leaving 15 bases between. The germline V gene encodes CDR1 SEHNR and CDR2 FQNEAQ (reference sequence).

The chain couples TRBV5-6 to TRBJ1-3; 9 bases agree with TRBD1. Germline CDR1 and CDR2: SGHDT and YYEEEE. The junction had 4 bases not matched to a gene; V was cut back by 0 bases and J by 3 bases. This CDR3 spans 16 amino acids. The CDR3 sequence is CASSLGQGVVGNTIYF. CDR3 bases: TGTGCCAGCAGCTTGGGACAGGGGGTTGTTGGAAACACCATATATTTT.

The chain recombines TRBV6-1 with TRBJ2-1, with 8 bases lining up with TRBD1. V shed 3 bases, J shed 9 bases, and the junction held 7 bases outside the gene matches. The germline gives CDR1 MNHNS, CDR2 SASEGT. The CDR3 is 14 residues long. The CDR3 sequence is CASSEETGVGEQFF. CDR3 nucleotide sequence: TGTGCCAGCAGTGAGGAGACAGGGGTCGGTGAGCAGTTCTTC.

CDR3 amino acids: CASRGQDLEGYTF. Here the CDR3 DNA reads TGCGCCAGCAGGGGACAGGACCTGGAAGGCTACACCTTC. The V and J genes are TRBV5-1 and TRBJ1-2; 8 nucleotides match TRBD1. Unmatched junction bases numbered 8, after V lost 5 bases and J lost 8 bases. The CDR3 covers 13 residues. CDR1 SGHRS and CDR2 YFSETQ come from the germline V gene. Looking up the rest from reference TRBV5-1 and TRBJ1-2 gives the full variable domain: KAGVTQTPRYLIKTRGQQVTLSCSPISGHRSVSWYQQTPGQGLQFLFEYFSETQRNKGNFPGRFSGRQFSNSRSEMNVSTLELGDSALYLCASRGQDLEGYTFGSGTRLTVV.

The chain employs TRBV14 and TRBJ1-4; 9 bases match TRBD1. The CDR3 runs to 15 residues. Germline lookup yields CDR1 SGHDN and CDR2 FVKESK. Unmatched junction bases numbered 4, after V lost 4 bases and J lost 4 bases. The CDR3 is CASSPTGQGNEKLFF. As DNA, the CDR3 is TGTGCCAGCAGCCCTACGGGACAGGGTAATGAAAAACTGTTTTTT.

V and J are TRBV6-5 and TRBJ1-2, with TRBD1 matching 7 bases. CDR3 length equals 12 residues. The J segment lost 6 bases and the V segment lost 7 bases, leaving 5 bases of the junction unmatched. Germline assignment: CDR1 MNHEY and CDR2 SVGAGI. The CDR3 sequence is CASTRQGHGYTF. DNA of the CDR3: TGTGCCAGCACCCGACAGGGCCATGGCTACACCTTC.

A few counts support this clone. This chain joins TRBV6-5 and TRBJ2-3; D possibly corresponds to TRBD2 (6 bases). Trimming shortened V by 6 bases and J by 2 bases, and 12 bases separated the two germline ends. Per the germline V gene, CDR1 is MNHEY and CDR2 is SVGAGI. CDR3 length equals 14 residues. DNA of the CDR3: TGTGCCAGCAGGCGTAGCGGTTACACAGATACGCAGTATTTT. Amino acids: CASRRSGYTDTQYF.